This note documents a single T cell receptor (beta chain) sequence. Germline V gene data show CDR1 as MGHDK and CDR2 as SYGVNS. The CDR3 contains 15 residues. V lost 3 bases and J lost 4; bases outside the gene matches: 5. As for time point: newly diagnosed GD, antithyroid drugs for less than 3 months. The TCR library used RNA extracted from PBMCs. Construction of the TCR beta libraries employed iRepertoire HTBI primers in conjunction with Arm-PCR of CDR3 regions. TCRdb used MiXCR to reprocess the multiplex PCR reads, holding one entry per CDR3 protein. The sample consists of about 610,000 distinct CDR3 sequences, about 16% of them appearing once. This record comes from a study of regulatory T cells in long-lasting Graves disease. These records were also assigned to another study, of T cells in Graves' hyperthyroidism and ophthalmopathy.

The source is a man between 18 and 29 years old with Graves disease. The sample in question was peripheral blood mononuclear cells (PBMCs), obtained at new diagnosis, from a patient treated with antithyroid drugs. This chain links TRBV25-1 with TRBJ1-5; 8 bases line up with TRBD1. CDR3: CASSDGQGLNQPQHF. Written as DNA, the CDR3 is TGTGCCAGCAGTGACGGACAGGGCTTAAATCAGCCCCAGCATTTT.